This T cell receptor beta chain emerged from a study of blood T cell repertoires in COVID-19. Overall study: Sources were T cells, B-cell-depleted T cells, or PBMCs; the material itself was cDNA or gDNA.

Per the original data handling: Reference gene primer amplification in the assay estimated nucleated cell counts. Sequencing was performed with immunoSEQ multiplex PCR; in TCRdb, only in-frame clones are kept and a portion is missing. The V and J calls and clone size were taken over from that table, and D and trimming were inferred from the DNA. There are under 150,000 clones in the sample; 75% to 90% occur only once, and roughly 2.5% lies in the top ten. Per the germline V gene, CDR1 is SGHTA and CDR2 is FQGTGA. V lost 6 bases and J 7 bases, leaving 18 bases between the germline ends. CDR3 size: 14 residues.

The rearrangement links TRBV7-3 to TRBJ1-2, with D tentatively TRBD1 (5 bases). The sample taken for sequencing was peripheral blood. The origin of this receptor is a man between 50 and 59 years old with active COVID-19. The CDR3 spells CASRGGAPKSGYTF. For the CDR3, the DNA is TGTGCCAGCAGGGGTGGGGCCCCAAAGAGTGGCTACACCTTC.